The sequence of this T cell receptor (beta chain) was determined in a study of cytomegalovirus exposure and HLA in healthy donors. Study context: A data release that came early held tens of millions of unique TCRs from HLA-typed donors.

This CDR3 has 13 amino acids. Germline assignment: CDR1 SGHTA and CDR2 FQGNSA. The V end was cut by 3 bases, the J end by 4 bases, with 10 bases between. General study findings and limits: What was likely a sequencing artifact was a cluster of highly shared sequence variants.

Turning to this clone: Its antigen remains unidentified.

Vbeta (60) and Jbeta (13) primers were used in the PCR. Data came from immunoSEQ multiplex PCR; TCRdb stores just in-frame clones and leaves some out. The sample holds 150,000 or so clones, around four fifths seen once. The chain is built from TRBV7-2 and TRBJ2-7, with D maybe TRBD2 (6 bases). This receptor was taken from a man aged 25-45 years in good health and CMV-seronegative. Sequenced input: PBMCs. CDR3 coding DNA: TGTGCCAGCAGCTTGGCAGGGAGGTACGAGCAGTACTTC. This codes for CASSLAGRYEQYF.